This TCR beta chain was captured in a study of Tregs in tolerant kidney transplant recipients. Per the germline V gene, CDR1 is ENHRY and CDR2 is SYGVKD. V gave up 10 bases and J gave up 0 bases; unmatched junction bases: 12. This CDR3 has 17 amino acids. Overall study findings and caveats: Tolerant patients' donor-specific Tregs expanded beyond overall Tregs, suggesting antigen-driven growth. The small number of patients limits these findings pending further validation. Biological reproducibility was not directly addressed in this study. Expanding Tregs on activated donor B cells appeared to best identify donor-specific TCRbeta clones.

Concerning this clone: Its target is not known.

Profiled with immunoSEQ multiplex PCR; TCRdb holds only in-frame clones, not every one. The sample lists 62,000 or so clones, 95% to 98% occurring once. This clonotype originated in a human donor who received a combined kidney and bone marrow transplant. The specimen comprised Tregs from blood, sampled before the transplant. The genes are TRBV10-3 and TRBJ2-6, with 7 bases that match TRBD1. CDR3 nucleotide sequence: TGTGCCAGTCAAAGGGGGCCCCCTCTCTCTGGGGCCAACGTCCTGACTTTC. Translation gives CASQRGPPLSGANVLTF.